The 27 T cell receptor beta chains below all came from one sample that was sequenced in a study of cytomegalovirus exposure and HLA in healthy donors. 13 Jbeta primers and 60 Vbeta primers were used for the PCR. Only in-frame clones appear in the TCRdb table, and some are missing; sequencing was by immunoSEQ multiplex PCR. This table holds under 130,000 clones, approximately 81% found once. Material: PBMCs. These receptor sequences come from a man aged 30-40 years in good health and CMV-seronegative.

The chain couples TRBV5-6 to TRBJ1-6, with 12 nucleotides matching TRBD1. After removal of 2 bases from V and 18 bases from J, the junction contained 9 bases not matched to a gene. This CDR3 spans 14 amino acids. Germline V gene data show CDR1 as SGHDT and CDR2 as YYEEEE. The CDR3 DNA is TGTGCCAGCAGCTTTGGGACAGGGGGCGTTCGGGGCCACTTT. It encodes CASSFGTGGVRGHF.

The chain carries TRBV4-1 and TRBJ1-1; 8 bases are shared with TRBD1. This CDR3 comprises 17 residues. Germline V gene lookup returns CDR1 MGHRA and CDR2 YSYEKL. The J segment lost 4 bases and the V segment lost 0 bases, leaving 10 bases of the junction unmatched. The CDR3 reads CASSQDYQGARSTEAFF. For the CDR3, the DNA is TGCGCCAGCAGCCAAGATTACCAGGGGGCACGAAGCACTGAAGCTTTCTTT.

J is TRBJ2-2 and V is TRBV30; 12 nucleotides match TRBD2. CDR3 length equals 20 residues. V shed 3 bases, J shed 6 bases, and the junction held 20 bases outside the gene matches. Germline V lookup: CDR1 GTSNPN, CDR2 SVGIG (reference sequence). CDR3 amino acids: CAWRWSRTSGAYSGPGELFF. As DNA, the CDR3 is TGTGCCTGGAGGTGGTCCCGGACTAGCGGGGCCTACTCGGGGCCCGGGGAGCTGTTTTTT.

The V and J genes are TRBV5-8 and TRBJ1-5, with TRBD1 matching 7 bases. The V segment lost 0 bases and the J segment 9 bases; nucleotides outside the gene matches: 6. The CDR3 consists of 14 residues. From germline, CDR1 is SGHTS and CDR2 YDEGEE. For the CDR3, the DNA is TGTGCCAGCAGCTTGGGGGGACAGATTAGGCCCCAGCATTTT. Translation gives CASSLGGQIRPQHF. The variable domain in full, completed from reference TRBV5-8 and TRBJ1-5, reads EAGVTQSPTHLIKTRGQQATLRCSPISGHTSVYWYQQALGLGLQFLLWYDEGEERNRGNFPPRFSGRQFPNYSSELNVNALELEDSALYLCASSLGGQIRPQHFGDGTRLSIL.

This clone has just a few counts. V and J are TRBV15 and TRBJ2-2; D perhaps matches TRBD2 (6 bases). The CDR3 covers 15 residues. Germline CDR1 LNHNV, CDR2 YYDKDF (reference sequence). Trimming pared 0 bases from V and 4 bases from J, leaving 9 bases between. The DNA of the CDR3 is TGTGCCACCAGCAGAGAAGTGGGGGGCACCGGGGAGCTGTTTTTT. It is translated as CATSREVGGTGELFF.

This chain connects TRBV27 to TRBJ2-1; a possible D gene is TRBD2 (5 bases). The germline V gene has CDR1 MNHEY and CDR2 SMNVEV (reference sequence). The CDR3 loop spans 15 amino acids. V lost 6 bases, J lost 2 bases, and 14 bases lay in between. DNA for the CDR3: TGTGCCAGCAGATCGAGCGGAAGTACCTACAATGAGCAGTTCTTC. Its translation is CASRSSGSTYNEQFF.

J is TRBJ2-3 and V is TRBV7-9, with a tentative D call TRBD1 (6 bases). V was cut by 5 bases and J by 0 bases, with 12 bases left in between. Germline V gives CDR1 SEHNR, CDR2 FQNEAQ (reference sequence). This CDR3 spans 15 amino acids. CDR3 nucleotides: TGTGCCAGCAGCCTACAGGGTGGTAGCACAGATACGCAGTATTTT. It codes for CASSLQGGSTDTQYF.

The gene calls are TRBV6-5 and TRBJ2-1, with TRBD1 matching over 11 bases. The junction had 6 bases not matched to a gene; V was cut back by 5 bases and J by 6 bases. CDR1 and CDR2 from the germline V gene are MNHEY and SVGAGI. CDR3 size: 15 residues. DNA of the CDR3: TGTGCCAGCAGTGGACAGGGGGCTTCTTTCAATGAGCAGTTCTTC. Its translation: CASSGQGASFNEQFF.

The rearrangement uses TRBV4-3 and TRBJ2-1; 8 nucleotides align to TRBD2. V was clipped by 2 bases and J by 0 bases; unmatched bases: 6. CDR3 size: 17 residues. Per the germline V gene, CDR1 is LGHNA and CDR2 is YSLEER. The DNA of the CDR3 is TGCGCCAGCAGCCAAACAAAAAGCGGGAGCTCCTACAATGAGCAGTTCTTC. It translates to CASSQTKSGSSYNEQFF.

V gene TRBV5-1 combines with J gene TRBJ1-1; D not certain. Germline lookup yields CDR1 SGHRS and CDR2 YFSETQ. V lost 4 bases and J 0 bases, leaving 13 bases between the germline ends. The CDR3 has 15 residues. The CDR3 spells CASSQTGKVNTEAFF. CDR3 nucleotide sequence: TGCGCCAGCAGCCAGACGGGTAAGGTGAACACTGAAGCTTTCTTT. The full variable domain, in which reference TRBV5-1 and TRBJ1-1 provide the parts outside the CDR3, is KAGVTQTPRYLIKTRGQQVTLSCSPISGHRSVSWYQQTPGQGLQFLFEYFSETQRNKGNFPGRFSGRQFSNSRSEMNVSTLELGDSALYLCASSQTGKVNTEAFFGQGTRLTVV.

The chain couples TRBV1 to TRBJ2-1; TRBD2, the table's D call, was not compared with the DNA. TRBV1 represents a pseudogene. The CDR3 runs to 15 residues. CDR3 DNA sequence: TGCACCAGCAGGGAAGGTCACCGAGCGGACAATGAGCAGTTCTTC. It specifies CTSREGHRADNEQFF.

CDR3 DNA: TGTGCCAGCAGCTTGGCAAGCGGTCGCCAAGGGGAGACCCAGTACTTC. It specifies CASSLASGRQGETQYF. The rearrangement links TRBV5-4 to TRBJ2-5, with D perhaps TRBD2 (5 bases). Germline values: CDR1 SGHNT, CDR2 YYREEE (reference sequence). The V and J ends lost 0 bases and 5 bases respectively, with 17 bases between them. The CDR3 is 16 residues long.

The V call is TRBV4-1, the J call TRBJ2-1; TRBD2 matches 9 bases. Germline CDR1 is MGHRA and CDR2 is YSYEKL. The CDR3 loop spans 17 amino acids. J gave up 7 bases and V 3 bases, and 13 bases lay outside the gene matches. The CDR3 DNA is TGCGCCAGCAGCCACCCTAGTTACGTTAGCGGGGGTAATGAGCAGTTCTTC. It translates to CASSHPSYVSGGNEQFF.

V and J are TRBV27 and TRBJ1-5; D gene unclear. V was cut by 3 bases and J by 3 bases, with 9 bases left in between. Germline CDR1 reads MNHEY; CDR2 reads SMNVEV (reference sequence). The length of the CDR3 is 14 residues. The DNA of the CDR3 is TGTGCCAGCAGTTTCCGGGGAGTCAATCAGCCCCAGCATTTT. The encoded protein is CASSFRGVNQPQHF.

The gene calls are TRBV4-1 and TRBJ2-7, with TRBD2 matching 9 bases. This CDR3 contains 17 residues. Germline V gene data show CDR1 as MGHRA and CDR2 as YSYEKL. V gave up 1 base and J gave up 3 bases; unmatched junction bases: 10. The CDR3, as DNA: TGCGCCAGCAGCCAAGCTACCTCGGGACTAGCTAGCTACGAGCAGTACTTC. Amino acid sequence: CASSQATSGLASYEQYF.

The V call is TRBV5-6, the J call TRBJ2-7; 7 bases match TRBD1. This CDR3 is built from 15 residues. The trim removed 3 bases at V and 6 bases at J, leaving 12 bases unmatched. Germline-derived CDR1 and CDR2 are SGHDT and YYEEEE. This CDR3 is CASSYPGQTSPEQYF. The CDR3 DNA follows: TGTGCCAGCAGCTATCCGGGACAGACCTCACCCGAGCAGTACTTC.

The chain couples TRBV5-6 to TRBJ2-3; D is unresolved. Germline V lookup: CDR1 SGHDT, CDR2 YYEEEE. The CDR3 has 14 amino acids. V lost 4 bases and J 1 base, leaving 10 bases between the germline ends. CDR3 in amino acids: CASSPPAGTDTQYF. In DNA, the CDR3 is TGTGCCAGCAGCCCCCCCGCGGGCACAGATACGCAGTATTTT.

The chain recombines TRBV28 with TRBJ2-3; 9 positions agree with TRBD2. Germline V gene sequence: CDR1 MDHEN, CDR2 SYDVKM. V shed 3 bases and J 14 bases; nucleotides not matched to a gene: 3. The CDR3 is made up of 11 amino acids. CDR3 in amino acids: CASSFDSGRYF. The DNA of the CDR3 is TGTGCCAGCAGTTTTGATAGCGGGAGGTATTTT.

The V gene is TRBV11-2, the J gene TRBJ2-7, with D tentatively TRBD1 (5 bases). CDR1 is SGHAT and CDR2 is FQNNGV in the germline V gene. Between the trimmed V and J ends, which lost 4 bases and 2 bases, there was a span of 12 bases. The CDR3 covers 14 residues. The CDR3 DNA is TGTGCCAGCAGCTCCCCCTGGGGCGCCTACGAGCAGTACTTC. As protein: CASSSPWGAYEQYF.

This rearrangement joins TRBV28 to TRBJ2-7; 7 bases map to TRBD1. J was trimmed by 2 bases and V by 3 bases; bases with no gene match: 19. The CDR3 covers 19 residues. Per the germline V gene, CDR1 is MDHEN and CDR2 is SYDVKM. Here the CDR3 reads CASSFYRLDRFTSAYEQYF. CDR3 DNA sequence: TGTGCCAGCAGTTTCTACCGCTTGGACAGGTTCACTAGTGCCTACGAGCAGTACTTC.

In its sample, this clone was seen once. J is TRBJ1-5 and V is TRBV10-3, with D tentatively TRBD1 (6 bases). Germline V gene lookup returns CDR1 ENHRY and CDR2 SYGVKD. V was shortened by 0 bases and J by 4 bases, with 16 bases between the two germline ends. The CDR3 totals 17 residues. CDR3 residues: CAISESKGSQGNQPQHF. DNA of the CDR3: TGTGCCATCAGTGAGTCGAAGGGTAGCCAGGGGAATCAGCCCCAGCATTTT.

The V call is TRBV7-2, the J call TRBJ2-5; no definite D call. Germline CDR1 SGHTA, CDR2 FQGNSA. Trimming shortened V by 2 bases and J by 3 bases, and 4 bases separated the two germline ends. There are 12 residues in the CDR3. The CDR3 DNA sequence: TGTGCCAGCAGCTTACGAGAAGAGACCCAGTACTTC. Encoded protein: CASSLREETQYF.

This chain links TRBV7-6 with TRBJ2-1; D may be TRBD2 (5 bases). The CDR3 loop spans 13 amino acids. Germline lookup yields CDR1 SGHVS and CDR2 FNYEAQ. V lost 2 bases and J lost 9, with 11 bases in between. In DNA form, the CDR3 reads TGTGCCAGCAGCTTATCTTTACGGGGTGAGCAGTTCTTC. It encodes CASSLSLRGEQFF.

The chain is built from TRBV6-4 and TRBJ1-2; 8 bases agree with TRBD1. CDR1 is MRHNA and CDR2 is SNTAGT in the germline V gene. This CDR3 spans 15 amino acids. Trimming cost V 3 bases and J 4 bases; bases outside gene matches: 7. CDR3 DNA sequence: TGTGCCAGCAGTGAAAGGACAGGGTCAGCCTATGGCTACACCTTC. The encoded protein is CASSERTGSAYGYTF.

The chain links TRBV2 to TRBJ1-1; D is perhaps TRBD1 (5 bases). V was trimmed by 7 bases and J by 5 bases, leaving 20 bases between them. Germline values: CDR1 SNHLY, CDR2 FYNNEI. The CDR3 runs 15 residues. The CDR3 DNA follows: TGTGCCAGCACCAGAGACGGGGGAGGAGGGACTGAAGCTTTCTTT. As protein: CASTRDGGGGTEAFF.

This rearrangement joins TRBV4-3 to TRBJ1-1, with D hard to call. Trimming removed 2 bases from V and 1 base from J, with 5 bases in between. The germline V gene has CDR1 LGHNA and CDR2 YSLEER. This CDR3 is 13 amino acids long. The CDR3 DNA is TGCGCCAGCAGCCAATACTGGAACACTGAAGCTTTCTTT. It codes for CASSQYWNTEAFF.

This clone was seen just once. The rearrangement uses TRBV9 and TRBJ2-5, with 10 bases matching TRBD2. Trimming at V came to 2 bases and at J to 2 bases, leaving 0 bases not matched to a gene. CDR3 length: 14 residues. CDR1 and CDR2 from the germline V gene are SGDLS and YYNGEE. The CDR3 sequence is CASSVSGGQETQYF. CDR3 nucleotides: TGTGCCAGCAGCGTTAGCGGGGGGCAAGAGACCCAGTACTTC.